This T cell receptor beta chain was obtained from a study of blood T cell repertoires in COVID-19. Study information: There were acute and convalescent COVID-19 samples, and they came from the United States, Italy and Spain. Sources were T cells, B-cell-depleted T cells, or PBMCs; the material itself was cDNA or gDNA.

Trimming shortened V by 6 bases and J by 2 bases, and 13 bases separated the two germline ends. CDR3 length equals 15 residues. CDR1 is MNHEY and CDR2 is SMNVEV in the germline V gene (reference sequence). Per the original data handling: By means of reference gene primer amplification, nucleated cell counts were estimated. Sequencing was performed with immunoSEQ multiplex PCR; in TCRdb, only in-frame clones are kept and a portion is missing. For V, J and clone size, that table is used; D and trimming come from the DNA. The profile shows roughly 100,000 clones, roughly 83% of them singletons. This clone has ten or more counts.

This TCR derives from a woman of 80 years or more with active or convalescent COVID-19. The chain is built from TRBV27 and TRBJ2-2; possible D gene TRBD2, 6 bases. Sequencing was carried out using peripheral blood. The CDR3 sequence is CASSTNGGNTGELFF. Written as DNA, the CDR3 is TGTGCCAGCAGCACCAACGGGGGAAACACCGGGGAGCTGTTTTTT.